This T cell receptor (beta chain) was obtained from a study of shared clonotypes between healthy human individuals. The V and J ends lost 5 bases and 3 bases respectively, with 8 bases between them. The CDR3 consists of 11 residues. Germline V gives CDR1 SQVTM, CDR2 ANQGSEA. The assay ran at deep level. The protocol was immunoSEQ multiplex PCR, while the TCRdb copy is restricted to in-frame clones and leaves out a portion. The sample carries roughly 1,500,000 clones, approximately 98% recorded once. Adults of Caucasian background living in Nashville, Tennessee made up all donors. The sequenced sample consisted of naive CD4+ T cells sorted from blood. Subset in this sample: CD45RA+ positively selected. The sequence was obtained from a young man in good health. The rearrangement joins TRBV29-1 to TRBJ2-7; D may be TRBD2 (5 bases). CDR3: CSVYRDYEQYF. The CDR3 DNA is TGCAGCGTTTACCGGGACTACGAGCAGTACTTC.